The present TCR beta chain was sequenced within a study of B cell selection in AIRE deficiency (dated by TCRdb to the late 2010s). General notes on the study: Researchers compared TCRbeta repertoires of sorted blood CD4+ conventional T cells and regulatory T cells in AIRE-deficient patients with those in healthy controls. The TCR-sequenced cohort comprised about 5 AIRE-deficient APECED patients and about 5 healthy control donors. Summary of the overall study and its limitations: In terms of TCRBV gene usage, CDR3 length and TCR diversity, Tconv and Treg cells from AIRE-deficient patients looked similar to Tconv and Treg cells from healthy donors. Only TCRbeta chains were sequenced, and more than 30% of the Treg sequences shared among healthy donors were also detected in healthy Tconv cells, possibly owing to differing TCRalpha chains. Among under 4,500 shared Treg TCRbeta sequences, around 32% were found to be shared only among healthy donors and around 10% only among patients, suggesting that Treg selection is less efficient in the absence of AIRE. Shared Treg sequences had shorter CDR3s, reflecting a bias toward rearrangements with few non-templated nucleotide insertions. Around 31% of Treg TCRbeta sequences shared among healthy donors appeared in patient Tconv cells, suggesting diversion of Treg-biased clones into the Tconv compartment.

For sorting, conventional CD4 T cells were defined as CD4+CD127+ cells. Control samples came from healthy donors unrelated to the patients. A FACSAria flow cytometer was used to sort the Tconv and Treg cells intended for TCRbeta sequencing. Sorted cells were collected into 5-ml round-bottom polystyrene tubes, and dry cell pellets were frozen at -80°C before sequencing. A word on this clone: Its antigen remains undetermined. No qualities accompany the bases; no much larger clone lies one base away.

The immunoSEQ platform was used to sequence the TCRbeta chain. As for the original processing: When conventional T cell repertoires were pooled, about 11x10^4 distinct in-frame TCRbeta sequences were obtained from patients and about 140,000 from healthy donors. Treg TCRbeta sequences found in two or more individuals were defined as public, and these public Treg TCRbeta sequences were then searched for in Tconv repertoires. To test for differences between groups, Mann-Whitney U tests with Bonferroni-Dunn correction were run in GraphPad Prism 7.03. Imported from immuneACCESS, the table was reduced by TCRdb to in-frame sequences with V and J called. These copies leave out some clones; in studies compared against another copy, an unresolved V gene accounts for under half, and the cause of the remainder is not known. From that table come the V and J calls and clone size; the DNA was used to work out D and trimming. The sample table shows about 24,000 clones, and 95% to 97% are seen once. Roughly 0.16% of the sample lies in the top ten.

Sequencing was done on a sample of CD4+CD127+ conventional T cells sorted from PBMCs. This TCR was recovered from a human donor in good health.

The CDR3 region has the sequence CAISPDRGRSNQPQHF. The DNA is as follows: TGTGCCATCAGTCCAGACAGGGGCCGGAGCAATCAGCCCCAGCATTTT. The V and J segments used are TRBV10-3 and TRBJ1-5; 8 bases in the junction line up with TRBD1. The germline V gene encodes CDR1 ENHRY and CDR2 SYGVKD. V ends up 5 bases short and J 1 base short, with an unmatched junction base count of 7. The CDR3 runs 16 amino acids, cysteine and phenylalanine included. Only the CDR3 DNA stays, 48 bases, in frame from base 1.